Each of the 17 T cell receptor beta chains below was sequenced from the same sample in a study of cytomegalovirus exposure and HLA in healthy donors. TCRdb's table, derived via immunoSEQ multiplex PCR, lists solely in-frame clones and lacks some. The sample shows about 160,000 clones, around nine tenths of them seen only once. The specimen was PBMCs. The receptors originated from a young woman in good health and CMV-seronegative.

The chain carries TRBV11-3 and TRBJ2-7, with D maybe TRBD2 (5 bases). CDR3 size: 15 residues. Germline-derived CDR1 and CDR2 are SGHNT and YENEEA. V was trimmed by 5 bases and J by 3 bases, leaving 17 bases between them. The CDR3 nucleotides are TGTGCCAGCAGCCTAGGAGAGGGCCCATACTACGAGCAGTACTTC. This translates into CASSLGEGPYYEQYF.

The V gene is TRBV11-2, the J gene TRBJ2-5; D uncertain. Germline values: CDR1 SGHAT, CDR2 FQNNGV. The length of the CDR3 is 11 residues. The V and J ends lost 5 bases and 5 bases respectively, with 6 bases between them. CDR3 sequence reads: CASSTGETQYF. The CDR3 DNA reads TGTGCCAGCAGCACCGGGGAGACCCAGTACTTC. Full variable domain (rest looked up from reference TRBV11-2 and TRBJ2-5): EAGVAQSPRYKIIEKRQSVAFWCNPISGHATLYWYQQILGQGPKLLIQFQNNGVVDDSQLPKDRFSAERLKGVDSTLKIQPAKLEDSAVYLCASSTGETQYFGPGTRLLVL.

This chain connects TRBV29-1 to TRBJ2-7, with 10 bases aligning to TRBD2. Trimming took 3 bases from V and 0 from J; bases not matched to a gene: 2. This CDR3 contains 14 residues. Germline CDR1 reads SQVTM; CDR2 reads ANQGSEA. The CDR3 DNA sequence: TGCAGCGTTGATTGGACTAGCGGCTCCTACGAGCAGTACTTC. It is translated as CSVDWTSGSYEQYF.

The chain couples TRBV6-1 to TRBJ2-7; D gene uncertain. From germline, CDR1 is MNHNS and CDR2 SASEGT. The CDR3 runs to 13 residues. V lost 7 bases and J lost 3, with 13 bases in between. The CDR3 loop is CASTKAHRYEQYF. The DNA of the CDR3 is TGTGCCAGCACCAAAGCGCACCGCTACGAGCAGTACTTC.

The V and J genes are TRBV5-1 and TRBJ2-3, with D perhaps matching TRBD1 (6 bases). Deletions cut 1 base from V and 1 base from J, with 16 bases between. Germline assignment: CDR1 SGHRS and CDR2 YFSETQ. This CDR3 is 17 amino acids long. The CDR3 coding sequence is TGCGCCAGCAGCTTGAATACAGGGTGGGGACGCACAGATACGCAGTATTTT. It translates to CASSLNTGWGRTDTQYF. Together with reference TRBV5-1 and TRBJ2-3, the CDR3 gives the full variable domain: KAGVTQTPRYLIKTRGQQVTLSCSPISGHRSVSWYQQTPGQGLQFLFEYFSETQRNKGNFPGRFSGRQFSNSRSEMNVSTLELGDSALYLCASSLNTGWGRTDTQYFGPGTRLTVL.

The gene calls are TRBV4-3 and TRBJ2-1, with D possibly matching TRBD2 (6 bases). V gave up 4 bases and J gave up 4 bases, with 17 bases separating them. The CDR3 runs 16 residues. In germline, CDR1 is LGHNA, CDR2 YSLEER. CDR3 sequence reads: CASSPLGGRGYNEQFF. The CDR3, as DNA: TGCGCCAGCAGCCCCCTGGGGGGACGGGGGTACAATGAGCAGTTCTTC.

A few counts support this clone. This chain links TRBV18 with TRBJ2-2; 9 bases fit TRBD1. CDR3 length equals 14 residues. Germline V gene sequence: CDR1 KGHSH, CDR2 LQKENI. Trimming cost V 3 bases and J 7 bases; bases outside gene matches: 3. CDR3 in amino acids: CASSPRTGDGELFF. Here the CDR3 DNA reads TGTGCCAGCTCACCTCGGACAGGGGACGGGGAGCTGTTTTTT.

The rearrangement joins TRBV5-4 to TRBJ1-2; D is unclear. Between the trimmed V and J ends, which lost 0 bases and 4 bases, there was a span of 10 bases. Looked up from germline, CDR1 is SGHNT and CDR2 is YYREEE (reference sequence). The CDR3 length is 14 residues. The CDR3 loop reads CASSLAAGIYGYTF. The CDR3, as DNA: TGTGCCAGCAGCTTGGCGGCGGGGATCTATGGCTACACCTTC.

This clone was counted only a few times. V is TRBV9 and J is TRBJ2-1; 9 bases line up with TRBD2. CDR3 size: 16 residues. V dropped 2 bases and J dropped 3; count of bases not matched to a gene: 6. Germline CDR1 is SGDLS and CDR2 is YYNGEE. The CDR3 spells CASSVSSGEFYNEQFF. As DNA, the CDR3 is TGTGCCAGCAGCGTCTCTAGCGGGGAATTCTACAATGAGCAGTTCTTC.

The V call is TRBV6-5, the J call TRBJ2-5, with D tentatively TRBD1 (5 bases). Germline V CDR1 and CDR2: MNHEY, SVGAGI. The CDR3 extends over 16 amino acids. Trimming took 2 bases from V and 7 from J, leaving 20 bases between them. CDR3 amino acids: CASSYKQARGSRTQYF. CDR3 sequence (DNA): TGTGCCAGCAGTTACAAGCAGGCAAGGGGATCGAGGACCCAGTACTTC.

CDR3 in amino acids: CASSWYSLGDRATGELFF. Written as DNA, the CDR3 is TGCGCCAGCAGCTGGTATAGCTTAGGGGACAGGGCCACCGGGGAGCTGTTTTTT. This chain links TRBV5-1 with TRBJ2-2; TRBD1 aligns across 9 bases. The germline V gene encodes CDR1 SGHRS and CDR2 YFSETQ. The ends lost 3 bases at V and 4 bases at J; junction bases unmatched: 13. This CDR3 comprises 18 residues.

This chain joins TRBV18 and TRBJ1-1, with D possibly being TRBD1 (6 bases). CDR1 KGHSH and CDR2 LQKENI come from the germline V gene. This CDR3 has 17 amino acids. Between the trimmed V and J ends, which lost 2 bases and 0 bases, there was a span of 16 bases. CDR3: CASSPSNRQVMNTEAFF. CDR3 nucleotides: TGTGCCAGCTCACCATCAAACCGACAGGTCATGAACACTGAAGCTTTCTTT.

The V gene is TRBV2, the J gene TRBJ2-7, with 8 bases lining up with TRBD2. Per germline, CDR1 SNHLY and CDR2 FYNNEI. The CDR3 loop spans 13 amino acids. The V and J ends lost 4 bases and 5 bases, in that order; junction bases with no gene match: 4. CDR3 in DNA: TGTGCCAGCAGTGCCGGGACTAGTAACGAGCAGTACTTC. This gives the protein CASSAGTSNEQYF.

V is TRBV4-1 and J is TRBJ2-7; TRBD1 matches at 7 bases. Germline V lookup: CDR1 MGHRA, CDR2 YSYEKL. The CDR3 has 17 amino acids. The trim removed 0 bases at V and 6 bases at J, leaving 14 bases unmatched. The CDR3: CASSQEWPGQPGGEQYF. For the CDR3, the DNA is TGCGCCAGCAGCCAAGAATGGCCGGGACAGCCTGGCGGCGAGCAGTACTTC.

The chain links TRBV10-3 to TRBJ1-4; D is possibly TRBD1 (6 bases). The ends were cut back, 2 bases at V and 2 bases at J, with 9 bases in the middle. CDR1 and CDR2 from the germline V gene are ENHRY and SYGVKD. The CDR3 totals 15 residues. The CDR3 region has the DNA TGTGCCATCAGTGAGCTCACAGGGACTAATGAAAAACTGTTTTTT. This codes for CAISELTGTNEKLFF.

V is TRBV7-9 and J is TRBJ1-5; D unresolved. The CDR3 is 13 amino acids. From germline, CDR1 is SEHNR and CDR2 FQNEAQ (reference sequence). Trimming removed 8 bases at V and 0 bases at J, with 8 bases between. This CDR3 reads CASSGYSNQPQHF. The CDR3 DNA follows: TGTGCCAGCTCGGGGTATAGCAATCAGCCCCAGCATTTT.

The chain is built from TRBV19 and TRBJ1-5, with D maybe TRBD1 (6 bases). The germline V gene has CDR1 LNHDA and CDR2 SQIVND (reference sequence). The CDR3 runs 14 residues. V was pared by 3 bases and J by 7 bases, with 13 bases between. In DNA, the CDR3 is TGTGCCAGTAGTATTGTTACAGGGAGCCAGCCCCAGCATTTT. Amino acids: CASSIVTGSQPQHF.